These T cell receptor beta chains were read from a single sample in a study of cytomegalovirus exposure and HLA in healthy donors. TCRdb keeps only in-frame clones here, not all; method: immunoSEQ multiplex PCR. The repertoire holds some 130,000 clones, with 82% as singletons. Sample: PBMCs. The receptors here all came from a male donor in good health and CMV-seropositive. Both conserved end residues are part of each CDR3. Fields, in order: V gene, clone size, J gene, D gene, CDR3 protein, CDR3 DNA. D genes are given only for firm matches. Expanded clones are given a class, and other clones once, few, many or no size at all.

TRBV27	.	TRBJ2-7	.	CPSRYRAKMDEQYF	TGTCCCAGCCGATACAGGGCCAAGATGGACGAGCAGTACTTC
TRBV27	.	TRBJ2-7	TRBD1	CASSPQGGPSYEQYF	TGTGCCAGCAGTCCACAGGGGGGACCCTCCTACGAGCAGTACTTC
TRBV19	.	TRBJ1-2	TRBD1	CASSSDRFYGYTF	TGTGCCAGTAGTTCGGACAGGTTCTATGGCTACACCTTC
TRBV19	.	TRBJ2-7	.	CASSISRSMWSSEQYF	TGTGCCAGTAGTATATCTCGGAGCATGTGGAGTTCCGAGCAGTACTTC
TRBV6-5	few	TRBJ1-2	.	CASSYWSGELTF	TGTGCCAGCAGTTACTGGTCGGGTGAGCTCACCTTC
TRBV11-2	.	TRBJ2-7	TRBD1	CASSFIRGISYEQYF	TGTGCCAGCAGCTTTATCAGGGGGATTTCTTACGAGCAGTACTTC
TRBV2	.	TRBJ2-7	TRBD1	CATRTGLIHEQYF	TGTGCCACCAGGACAGGTTTAATCCACGAGCAGTACTTC
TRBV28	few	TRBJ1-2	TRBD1	CASSLVQGVYGYTF	TGTGCCAGCAGTTTGGTTCAGGGGGTTTATGGCTACACCTTC
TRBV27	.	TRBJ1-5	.	CASSLRGSNQPQHF	TGTGCCAGCAGTCTTCGGGGGAGCAATCAGCCCCAGCATTTT
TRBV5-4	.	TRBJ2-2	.	CASSLGSAPTGELFF	TGTGCCAGCAGCTTGGGGAGCGCTCCCACCGGGGAGCTGTTTTTT
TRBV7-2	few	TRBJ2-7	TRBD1	CASSPDRASYEQYF	TGTGCCAGCAGCCCGGACAGGGCCTCCTACGAGCAGTACTTC
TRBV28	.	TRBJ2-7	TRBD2	CASSASGGSSYEQYF	TGTGCCAGCAGTGCTAGCGGGGGGAGCTCCTACGAGCAGTACTTC
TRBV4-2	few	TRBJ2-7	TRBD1	CASSQSTGTGRAYEQYF	TGTGCCAGCAGCCAATCCACCGGGACAGGGAGGGCCTACGAGCAGTACTTC
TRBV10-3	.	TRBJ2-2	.	CAIAGMANTGELFF	TGTGCCATCGCGGGGATGGCAAACACCGGGGAGCTGTTTTTT
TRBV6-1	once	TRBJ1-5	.	CASSTFRTANQPQHF	TGTGCCAGCAGCACGTTTCGGACAGCAAATCAGCCCCAGCATTTT
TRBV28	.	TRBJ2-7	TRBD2	CASSQWALGLSGRDYEQYF	TGTGCCAGCAGTCAATGGGCCCTGGGCCTCAGCGGGAGGGACTACGAGCAGTACTTC
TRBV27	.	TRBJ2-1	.	CASSLRGFYNEQFF	TGTGCCAGCAGTTTGAGGGGGTTCTACAATGAGCAGTTCTTC
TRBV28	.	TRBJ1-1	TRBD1	CASGRGQGAFMNTEAFF	TGTGCCAGCGGTCGGGGGCAGGGGGCCTTTATGAACACTGAAGCTTTCTTT
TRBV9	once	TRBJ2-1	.	CASSPTGGTYNEQFF	TGTGCCAGCAGCCCGACTGGAGGAACCTACAATGAGCAGTTCTTC
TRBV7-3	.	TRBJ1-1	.	CASSLLPGGTEAFF	TGTGCCAGCAGCTTACTACCAGGTGGCACTGAAGCTTTCTTT
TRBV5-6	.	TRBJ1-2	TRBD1	CASSPQGGYGYTF	TGTGCCAGCAGCCCTCAGGGGGGCTATGGCTACACCTTC
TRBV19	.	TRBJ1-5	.	CASSIRRDNQPQHF	TGTGCCAGTAGTATACGGCGGGACAATCAGCCCCAGCATTTT
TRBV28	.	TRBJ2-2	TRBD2	CASSFPGLAGLAGTGELFF	TGTGCCAGCAGTTTTCCGGGACTAGCGGGATTGGCGGGGACCGGGGAGCTGTTTTTT
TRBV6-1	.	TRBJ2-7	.	CASSEAGLWEQYF	TGTGCCAGCAGTGAAGCGGGCCTCTGGGAGCAGTACTTC
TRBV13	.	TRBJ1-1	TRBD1	CASSLVSPGQGRYEAFF	TGTGCCAGCAGCTTAGTATCCCCGGGACAGGGGCGGTATGAAGCTTTCTTT
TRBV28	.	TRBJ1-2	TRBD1	CASSTGAPNYGYTF	TGTGCCAGCAGTACAGGGGCCCCTAACTATGGCTACACCTTC
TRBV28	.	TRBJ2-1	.	CASSPPGIAAYNEQFF	TGTGCCAGCAGTCCCCCAGGGATAGCGGCGTACAATGAGCAGTTCTTC
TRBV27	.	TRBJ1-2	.	CASRQNPYSNYGYTF	TGTGCCAGCAGGCAAAATCCCTATTCTAACTATGGCTACACCTTC
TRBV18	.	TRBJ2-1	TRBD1	CASSRAGGSSYNEQFF	TGTGCCAGCTCAAGGGCAGGGGGCAGCTCCTACAATGAGCAGTTCTTC
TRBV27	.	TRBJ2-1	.	CASSNGENYNEQFF	TGTGCCAGCAGTAATGGGGAGAACTACAATGAGCAGTTCTTC
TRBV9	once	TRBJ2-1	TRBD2	CASSTGTSGGRGEQFF	TGTGCCAGCAGCACCGGGACTAGCGGGGGGAGGGGTGAGCAGTTCTTC
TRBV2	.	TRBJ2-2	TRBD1	CASRSGTGLFTGELFF	TGTGCCAGCAGAAGCGGGACAGGGCTGTTCACCGGGGAGCTGTTTTTT
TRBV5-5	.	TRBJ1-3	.	CASSLEGGAGNTIYF	TGTGCCAGCAGCTTGGAAGGGGGAGCTGGAAACACCATATATTTT
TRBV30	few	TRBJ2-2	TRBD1	CALAGGNTGELFF	TGTGCCCTGGCAGGGGGAAACACCGGGGAGCTGTTTTTT
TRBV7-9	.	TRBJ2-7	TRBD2	CASSPKTSGPHSYEQYF	TGTGCCAGCAGCCCAAAGACTAGCGGGCCGCACTCCTACGAGCAGTACTTC
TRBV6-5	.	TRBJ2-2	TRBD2	CASSLQRETGELFF	TGTGCCAGCAGTCTCCAGCGGGAGACCGGGGAGCTGTTTTTT
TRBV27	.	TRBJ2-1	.	CASSLRVNDEGYNEQFF	TGTGCCAGCAGTTTAAGGGTAAACGATGAGGGATACAATGAGCAGTTCTTC
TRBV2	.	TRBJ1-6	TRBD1	CASTETGLGNSPLHF	TGTGCCAGCACCGAGACAGGGCTGGGCAATTCACCCCTCCACTTT
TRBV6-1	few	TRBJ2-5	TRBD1	CASSEVPGTGGQETQYF	TGTGCCAGCAGTGAAGTTCCCGGGACAGGGGGCCAAGAGACCCAGTACTTC
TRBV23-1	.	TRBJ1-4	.	CASTVYRTNEKLFF	TGCGCCAGCACCGTTTACAGAACTAATGAAAAACTGTTTTTT
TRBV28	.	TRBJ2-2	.	CASEVGGELFF	TGTGCCAGCGAGGTGGGCGGGGAGCTGTTTTTT
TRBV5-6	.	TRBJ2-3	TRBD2	CASSHVVREGAGTDTQYF	TGTGCCAGCAGCCACGTGGTGCGGGAGGGGGCCGGCACAGATACGCAGTATTTT
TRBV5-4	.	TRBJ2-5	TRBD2	CASSFRARTRKGETQYF	TGTGCCAGCAGCTTTCGAGCCCGGACTAGAAAAGGAGAGACCCAGTACTTC
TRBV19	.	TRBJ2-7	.	CASSGGLAPYEQYF	TGTGCCAGTAGTGGCGGTCTAGCTCCCTACGAGCAGTACTTC
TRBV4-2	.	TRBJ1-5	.	CASSQDSGSNQPQHF	TGTGCCAGCAGCCAAGATTCAGGGAGCAATCAGCCCCAGCATTTT
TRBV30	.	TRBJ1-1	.	CAWRVQVNTEAFF	TGTGCCTGGAGGGTACAGGTAAACACTGAAGCTTTCTTT
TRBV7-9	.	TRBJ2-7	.	CASSPSGGYEQYF	TGTGCCAGCAGCCCCTCGGGGGGCTATGAGCAGTACTTC
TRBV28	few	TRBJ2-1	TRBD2	CASSIGLAVPSGSYNEQFF	TGTGCCAGCAGTATAGGACTAGCAGTGCCGTCCGGCTCCTACAATGAGCAGTTCTTC